This T cell receptor (beta chain) was observed in a study of cytomegalovirus exposure and HLA in healthy donors (dated by TCRdb to about 2017). Describing the broader study: An earlier analysis of roughly 570 of the donors reported 250 to 350 Gb of sequence data and around 120 million unique TCR beta sequences obtained from about 180 million T cells. An early release that covered several hundred HLA-typed donors contained approximately 300 gigabases of sequencing data and tens of millions of unique TCR sequences. Among the 398 genotyped donors, 75% to 90% belonged to the genetic ancestry cluster associated with self-reported Caucasian donors. The study aimed to test whether cataloging public T cell receptors could reveal signatures of past pathogen exposure. The study profiled the T cell repertoires of some 610 subjects by immunosequencing and related them to cytomegalovirus serostatus. A separate validation cohort of 100 to 150 different subjects was used in addition to the roughly 670-subject first cohort. To predict cytomegalovirus infection status, the study combined high-throughput TCR immunosequencing, statistical association of individual TCRs with disease status, and machine learning. To study patterns of TCR occurrence, a later analysis re-analyzed previously published TCR beta repertoires from 500 to 850 donors and added high-resolution HLA genotyping. In the later analysis, no new phenotypic data were used to find candidate immune exposures; instead, reliance was placed on TCR beta sequences and their occurrence across donors. In an earlier analysis of about 590 of the donors, high-throughput TCR beta sequencing was used to judge whether each TCR beta V gene segment behaved as functional or pseudogenic. Alongside the repertoire data, information on donor age, sex, ethnicity and CMV serostatus was compiled. A later genetic analysis took genome-wide SNP genotypes for about 55% of the 666 donors and used that subset as a discovery cohort. Every discovery cohort repertoire had been produced on one sequencing platform. Both class I and class II loci were covered by HLA typing, at four-digit resolution. Typing coverage differed by locus: A, B, C, DRB1 and DQB1 were typed in roughly 620-630 donors, DQA1 in about 510, DPA1 in around 580, and DPB1 in 472. A few DR-DQ haplotypes were treated as single units for association and clustering because of strong linkage in the cohort. Among 300 to 500 genotyped donors of the cohort, an average of approximately 220,000 unique TCR beta nucleotide sequences was sequenced per donor, of which about 19% were non-productive.

The full study reports these points: A further reported finding was that TCR beta sequences accurately predicted the HLA-A and HLA-B alleles for most subjects in the first cohort. A later genetic analysis reported fewer N-insertions in productive TCRs among donors in an Asian-associated ancestry cluster than the roughly 620-donor mean. In both the original and validation cohorts, the classifier was reported to diagnose cytomegalovirus status with high specificity and sensitivity. In vitro tests confirmed that a few of the cytomegalovirus-associated TCR beta chains recognize cytomegalovirus antigens. In an earlier analysis of under 600 of the donors, most TCR beta V segments were observed in productive rearrangements about 90% or about 30% of the time, broadly matching IMGT annotations. Compared with equally common non-associated chains, HLA-associated TCR beta chains in a later analysis were more clonally expanded and had lower generation probabilities. It was suggested by the authors that the approach could potentially be generalized to other disease states and immunological phenotypes. The sequencing pipeline was judged likely to have produced a cluster of highly shared sequence variants as a technical artifact. Most TCR sequences were seen in very few donors, while some public TCRs were found in many individuals. Presence/absence analyses assumed roughly uniform sequencing depth across donors, an assumption that may not hold. According to a later analysis, TCR association rates differed among HLA loci, with DRB1 alleles showing the most associated TCRs and HLA-C alleles showing the fewest. Because some donors lacked HLA typing at each locus, the association tests relied only on the typed subset. According to a later analysis, most CMV-associated TCR beta chains appeared to be HLA-restricted, and the HLA associations seemed to be driven largely by CMV exposure. For the cohort, immune exposure information was limited to CMV serostatus. In a later genetic analysis, a missense DCLRE1C variant was associated with V-gene and J-gene trimming of TCR beta chains, and the association was replicated in an independent cohort. Seventeen rarely observed V segments, including chromosome 9 orphons, were excluded from the earlier analysis of approximately 500 of the donors because counts were too low. In the study, some 180 TCR beta chains were listed as associated with cytomegalovirus. Strong co-occurrence of HLA alleles, especially DR and DQ, made assigning TCR associations to individual alleles difficult. According to a later analysis, parvovirus B19, influenza, CMV and Epstein-Barr virus appeared linked to several top co-occurrence clusters. Specific HLA alleles were associated with some 15,000 TCR beta sequences at a false discovery rate of 0.05 in a later analysis. Correlated functional status among segregating V segments might reflect linkage disequilibrium, but an unknown experimental factor could not be ruled out. In this cohort, only TCR beta chains were sequenced, and detectable features were limited by the absence of alpha or paired-chain data. Some IMGT-functional V segments, including TRBV6-2 and TRBV6-3, could not be told apart with the 87-base-pair reads, so those segments were excluded.

There are a few counts of this clone. Its recognized antigen is unknown. Base quality data are lacking; no much larger clone is found one base away. Reading the germline V gene gives CDR1 LGHNA and CDR2 YNFKEQ. Spanning cysteine to phenylalanine, the CDR3 consists of 16 amino acids. Only the CDR3 region is kept as DNA, spanning 48 bases read in frame from base 1. Trimming costs V 1 base and J 0 bases, and their ends lie 9 bases apart. The method was the immunoSEQ multiplex PCR assay. A mixture of 60 forward primers for TCR Vbeta segments and 13 reverse primers for TCR Jbeta segments was used in the multiplex PCR. The CDR3 region of rearranged TCR beta genes was amplified from genomic DNA by a multiplex PCR assay. On the Illumina HiSeq System, the amplified TCR beta libraries were sequenced as 87-base-pair reads. The source study handled its data this way. A later analysis tallied tens of millions of unique TCR beta chains across the roughly 610 repertoires, and some 12 million of those chains were shared by two or more donors. A nearest-neighbor algorithm error-corrected the raw reads and collapsed the reads into unique sequences, merging closely related sequences to remove PCR and sequencing errors. To assign V, D and J gene segments, CDR3 sequences were aligned to IMGT reference sequences. For a sequence to be retained, a match of at least six nucleotides was required to both a V gene segment and a J gene segment. Rearrangements were classified as productive when the CDR3 lacked stop codons and remained in frame with V and J, and all other rearrangements were classified as non-productive. Following IMGT convention, CDR3 was defined as the stretch from the second conserved V-encoded cysteine up to the conserved J-encoded phenylalanine. In an earlier analysis of roughly 580 of the donors, sequences lacking an unambiguous match to a single V gene segment were excluded. In an earlier analysis of more than 500 of the donors, a V segment was called functional when productive rearrangements were above 56.7%, and segregating when the standard deviation between donors exceeded 5%. To diagnose cytomegalovirus status from the catalog of TCR beta chain sequences, a statistical classification framework was built. In a later analysis, V and J genes were assigned by comparing TCR nucleotide sequences against IMGT/GENE-DB human TR gene sequences. The TCRdist pipeline was used in a later analysis to assign CDR3 sequences and most-parsimonious VDJ recombination scenarios. In a later analysis, every TCR beta chain was defined by the combination of its CDR3 amino acid sequence and its V-gene family, and reads without a unique V-gene family were dropped. In a later analysis, 450 to 600 highly shared, low-generation-probability nucleotide sequences were removed to address suspected cross-contamination and a sequencing artifact. For each public chain, a later analysis derived a clonal expansion index from normalized ranks of inferred template counts within each repertoire. A later analysis computed generation probabilities with a VDJ recombination model fitted to out-of-frame rearrangements, and checked the results against IGoR. In a later analysis, hypergeometric tests were used to score TCR-TCR, TCR-HLA and TCR-CMV co-occurrence, with a repertoire-size bias correction applied to TCR pairs. To estimate false discovery rates, a later analysis permuted the HLA or CMV assignments 20 times. A later analysis grouped co-occurring TCRs with DBSCAN, adding TCRdist sequence similarity when clustering within HLA-allele-positive subsets. Repertoires with fewer than 30,000 or more than 120,000 public chains, plus five repertoires with anomalous nucleotide sharing, were excluded from co-occurrence clustering. TCRdb's version of the immuneACCESS table is confined to in-frame rearrangements and falls short of the full clone set. An unresolved V gene accounts for under half of the shortfall where checked; the remainder is of unknown origin. For V, J and clone size, that table is used; D and trimming come from the DNA. This sample comprises 95,000 to 150,000 clones, about two thirds of them detected only once. Roughly 8.2% of the sample is held by the ten biggest clonotypes.

The cohort comprised some 700 healthy bone marrow donors. At the time of sampling, every cohort member was nominally healthy, though immune exposures that went unrecorded were likely present. The donor was CMV seropositive and was included in the group of 300 or so seropositive cohort members. A peripheral blood sample was collected from each donor, and TCR beta sequencing was performed on peripheral blood mononuclear cells. The Qiagen DNeasy Blood Extraction Kit was used to extract genomic DNA from the blood cell samples. The sequenced material came from PBMCs. This chain joins TRBV4-2 to TRBJ1-4; the D gene is possibly TRBD1, with 5 bases matching. This TCR was sampled from a woman in her thirties or forties in good health and CMV-seropositive. CDR3 sequence: CASSQVQGPTNEKLFF. The nucleotide sequence reads TGTGCCAGCAGCCAAGTCCAGGGTCCAACTAATGAAAAACTGTTTTTT.